This T cell receptor (beta chain) comes out of a study of blood T cells in healthy people across ages. Overall study findings and caveats: Observed TCR beta diversity per million T cells went down as age went up. This fall followed a roughly linear course with age.

Combining a sample-barcoded 5' primer with a J-beta primer mix, a second PCR ran for 7 to 11 cycles. MiXCR was run by TCRdb on the 5' RACE reads, yielding one entry per CDR3 protein. The profile shows 1,800,000 or so distinct CDR3 sequences, 39% of them singletons. Every donor gave roughly 9.2 milliliters of peripheral blood. With regard to this clonotype: Its antigen is still unknown.

Germline V gives CDR1 SGHRS, CDR2 YFSETQ. The CDR3 runs to 14 residues. The germline V and J ends were trimmed by 4 bases and 1 base, with 11 bases remaining between them. This TCR was recovered from a human donor in good health. What was sequenced was blood. The V gene is TRBV5-1, the J gene TRBJ2-5, with D possibly being TRBD1 or TRBD2 (6 bases each). The CDR3 spells CASSIGGPQETQYF. CDR3 bases: TGCGCCAGCAGCATCGGGGGCCCCCAAGAGACCCAGTACTTC.